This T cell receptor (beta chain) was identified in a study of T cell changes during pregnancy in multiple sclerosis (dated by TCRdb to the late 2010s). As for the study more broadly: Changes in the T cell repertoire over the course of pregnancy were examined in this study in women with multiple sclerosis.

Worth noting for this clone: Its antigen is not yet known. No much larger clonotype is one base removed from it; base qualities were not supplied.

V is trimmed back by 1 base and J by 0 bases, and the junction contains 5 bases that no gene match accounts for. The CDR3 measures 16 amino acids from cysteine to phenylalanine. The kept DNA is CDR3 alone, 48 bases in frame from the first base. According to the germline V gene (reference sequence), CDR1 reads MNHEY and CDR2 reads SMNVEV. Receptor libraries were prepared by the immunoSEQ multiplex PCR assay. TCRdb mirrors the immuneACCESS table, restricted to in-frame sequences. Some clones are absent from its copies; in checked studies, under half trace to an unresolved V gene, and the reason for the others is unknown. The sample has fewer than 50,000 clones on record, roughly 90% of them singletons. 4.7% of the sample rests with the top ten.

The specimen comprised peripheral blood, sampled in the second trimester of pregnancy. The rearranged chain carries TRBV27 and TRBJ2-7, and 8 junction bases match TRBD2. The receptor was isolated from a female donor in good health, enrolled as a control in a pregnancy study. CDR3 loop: CASSLFGLAGSYEQYF. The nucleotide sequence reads TGTGCCAGCAGTTTATTCGGCCTAGCGGGCTCCTACGAGCAGTACTTC.